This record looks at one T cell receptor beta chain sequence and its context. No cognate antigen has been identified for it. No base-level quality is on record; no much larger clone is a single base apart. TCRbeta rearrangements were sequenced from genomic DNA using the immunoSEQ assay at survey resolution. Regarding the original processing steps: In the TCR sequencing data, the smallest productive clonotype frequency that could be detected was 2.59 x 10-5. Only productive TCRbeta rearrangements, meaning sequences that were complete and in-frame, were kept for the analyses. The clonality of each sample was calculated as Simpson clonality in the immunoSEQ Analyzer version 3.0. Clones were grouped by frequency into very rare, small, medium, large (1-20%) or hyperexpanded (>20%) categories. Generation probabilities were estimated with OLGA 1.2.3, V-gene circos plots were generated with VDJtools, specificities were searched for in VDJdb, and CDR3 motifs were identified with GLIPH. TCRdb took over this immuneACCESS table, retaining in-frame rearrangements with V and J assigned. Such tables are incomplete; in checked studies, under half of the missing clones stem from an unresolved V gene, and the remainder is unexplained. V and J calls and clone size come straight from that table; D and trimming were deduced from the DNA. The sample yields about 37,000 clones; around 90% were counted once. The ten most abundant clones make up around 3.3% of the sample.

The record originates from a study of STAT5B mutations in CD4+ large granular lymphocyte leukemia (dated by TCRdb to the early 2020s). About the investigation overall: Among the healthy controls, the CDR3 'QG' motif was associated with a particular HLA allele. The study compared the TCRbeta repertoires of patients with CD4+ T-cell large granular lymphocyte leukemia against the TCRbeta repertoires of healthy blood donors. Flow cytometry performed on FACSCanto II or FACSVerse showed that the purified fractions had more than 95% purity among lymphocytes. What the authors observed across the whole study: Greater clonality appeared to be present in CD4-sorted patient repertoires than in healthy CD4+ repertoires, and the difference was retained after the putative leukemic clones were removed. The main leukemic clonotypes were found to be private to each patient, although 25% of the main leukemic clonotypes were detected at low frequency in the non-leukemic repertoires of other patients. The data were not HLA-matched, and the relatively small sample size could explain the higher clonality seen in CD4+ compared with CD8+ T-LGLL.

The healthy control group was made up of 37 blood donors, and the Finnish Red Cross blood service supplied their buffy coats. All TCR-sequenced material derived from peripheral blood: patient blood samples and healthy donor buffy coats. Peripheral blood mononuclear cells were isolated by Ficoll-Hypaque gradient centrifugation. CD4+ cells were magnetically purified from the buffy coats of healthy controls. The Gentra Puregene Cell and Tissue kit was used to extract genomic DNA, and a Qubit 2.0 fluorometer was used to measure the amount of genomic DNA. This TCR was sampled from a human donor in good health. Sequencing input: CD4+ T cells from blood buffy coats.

The DNA is as follows: TGTGCCAGCATGAATGGAGGTACCCACTATGGCTACACCTTC. It specifies CASMNGGTHYGYTF. Rearrangement joined TRBV6-1 to TRBJ1-2; the D gene lacks a confident call. The V end loses 7 bases and the J end loses 3 bases, and a stretch of 15 bases separates them. CDR1 MNHNS and CDR2 SASEGT were looked up in the germline V gene. Reading from cysteine to phenylalanine, the CDR3 counts 14 amino acids. The kept DNA is CDR3 alone, 42 bases in frame from the first base.